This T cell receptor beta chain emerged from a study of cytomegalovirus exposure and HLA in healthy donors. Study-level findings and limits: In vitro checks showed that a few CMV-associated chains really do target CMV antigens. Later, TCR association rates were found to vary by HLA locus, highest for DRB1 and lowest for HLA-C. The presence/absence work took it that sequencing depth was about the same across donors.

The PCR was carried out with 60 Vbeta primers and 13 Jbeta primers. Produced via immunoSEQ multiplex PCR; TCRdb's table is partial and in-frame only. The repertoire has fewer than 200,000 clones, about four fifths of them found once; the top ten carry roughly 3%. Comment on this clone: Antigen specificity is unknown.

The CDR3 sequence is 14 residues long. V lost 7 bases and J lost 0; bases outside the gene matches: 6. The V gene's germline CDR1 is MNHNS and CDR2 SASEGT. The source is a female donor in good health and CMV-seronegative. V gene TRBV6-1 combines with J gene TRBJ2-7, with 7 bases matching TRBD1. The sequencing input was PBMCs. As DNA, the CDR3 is TGTGCCAGCAAAGGGGGCGGAATCTCCTACGAGCAGTACTTC. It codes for CASKGGGISYEQYF.